The entry below describes one T cell receptor (beta chain). This sample is part of a study of blood T cell repertoires in COVID-19. Study context: Sample material is recorded as cDNA or gDNA derived from T cells, B-cell-depleted T cells, or PBMCs.

Original processing methods: Scientists estimated how many nucleated cells there were by amplifying reference gene primers. Sequencing was performed with immunoSEQ multiplex PCR; in TCRdb, only in-frame clones are kept and a portion is missing. V and J calls and clone size are copied from that table; D and trimming were computed from the DNA. The sample yields over 200,000 clones, about 86% seen once. The sample consisted of peripheral blood. This TCR was recovered from a man aged 18 to 29 with active or convalescent COVID-19.

In DNA form, the CDR3 reads TGTGCCAGCAGTGCATATCCCGGGACAGGGGGAGTCGACTATGGCTACACCTTC. Translated, it gives CASSAYPGTGGVDYGYTF. The chain carries TRBV6-4 and TRBJ1-2, with 11 bases identical to TRBD1. Per germline, CDR1 MRHNA and CDR2 SNTAGT. This CDR3 region has 18 residues. Trimming removed 4 bases from V and 3 bases from J; junction bases left unmatched: 13.